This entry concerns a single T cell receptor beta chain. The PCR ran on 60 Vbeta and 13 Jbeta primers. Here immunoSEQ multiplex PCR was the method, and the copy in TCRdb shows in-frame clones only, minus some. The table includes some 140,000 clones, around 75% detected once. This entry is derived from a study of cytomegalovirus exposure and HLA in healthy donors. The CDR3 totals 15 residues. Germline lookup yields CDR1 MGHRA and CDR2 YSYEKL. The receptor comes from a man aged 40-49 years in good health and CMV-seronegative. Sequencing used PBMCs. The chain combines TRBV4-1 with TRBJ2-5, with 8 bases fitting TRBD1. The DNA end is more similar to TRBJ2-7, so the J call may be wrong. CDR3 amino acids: CASSQATGVSYEQYF. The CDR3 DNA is TGCGCCAGCAGCCAAGCGACAGGGGTTTCCTACGAGCAGTACTTC.